A single sample gave rise to the 20 T cell receptor beta chains below, sequenced in a study of response to subunit inactivated influenza vaccine. TCRdb itself ran the RT-PCR reads through MiXCR, one entry per CDR3 protein. The table shows about 620,000 distinct CDR3 sequences, with approximately 11% occurring only once. These sequences were also reported in another study, on T cells expressing NK-cell markers. From that paper: The TCR beta cDNA came from 5'RACE template switching with UMIs.

The sequences come from PBMCs from blood, collected on the day of vaccination. Source of these receptors: a man aged 50-59 years who received an inactivated influenza vaccine.

This clonotype has a handful of counts. The gene calls are TRBV10-3 and TRBJ2-3, with D maybe TRBD2 (6 bases). Germline V gene sequence: CDR1 ENHRY, CDR2 SYGVKD. Trimming removed 7 bases at V and 4 bases at J, with 12 bases between. The CDR3 consists of 13 residues. CDR3 region: CAIKEGPADTQYF. In DNA, the CDR3 is TGTGCCATCAAGGAGGGCCCGGCAGATACGCAGTATTTT.

The chain couples TRBV20-1 to TRBJ1-2, with D possibly being TRBD1 (5 bases). V lost 3 bases and J lost 8, with 16 bases in between. The germline gives CDR1 DFQATT, CDR2 SNEGSKA (reference sequence). The CDR3 sequence is 13 residues long. CDR3 sequence (DNA): TGCAGTGCTAGGAGCCCAGGGTTGGACGGCTACACCTTC. Protein product: CSARSPGLDGYTF.

This clonotype turned up a few times. The V and J genes are TRBV11-1 and TRBJ2-5; D not certain. Trimming took 5 bases from V and 4 from J, leaving 17 bases between them. The CDR3 has 15 residues. The germline CDR1 and CDR2 sequences are SGHAT and FQDESV (reference sequence). CDR3 in DNA: TGTGCCAGCAGCCCTCATGTCACCTCGGGAGAGACCCAGTACTTC. The encoded protein is CASSPHVTSGETQYF.

This chain joins TRBV27 and TRBJ2-7; D remains ambiguous. Between the trimmed V and J ends, which lost 10 bases and 0 bases, there was a span of 13 bases. The CDR3 totals 13 residues. Germline-derived CDR1 and CDR2 are MNHEY and SMNVEV (reference sequence). CDR3 in amino acids: CATHPGNSYEQYF. In nucleotides, the CDR3 is TGTGCCACCCACCCGGGTAACTCCTACGAGCAGTACTTC.

In this sample, this clonotype turned up a few times. The gene calls are TRBV12-3 or TRBV12-4 and TRBJ1-2; D is perhaps TRBD1 (5 bases). The V gene lost 2 bases and the J gene lost 3 bases, with 16 bases spanning the gap. This CDR3 spans 16 amino acids. CDR3 nucleotide sequence: TGTGCCAGCAGTTTATCTCCCCAGGGAGTCGACTATGGCTACACCTTC. Translating gives CASSLSPQGVDYGYTF.

The chain employs TRBV10-3 and TRBJ2-6, with 13 nucleotides matching TRBD2. Germline CDR1 ENHRY, CDR2 SYGVKD. V gave up 11 bases and J gave up 3 bases; unmatched junction bases: 4. The length of the CDR3 is 15 residues. CDR3 in amino acids: CASGLAGIGANVLTF. The CDR3, as DNA: TGTGCCTCGGGACTAGCGGGAATTGGGGCCAACGTCCTGACTTTC.

The sample holds a few counts of this clonotype. The chain uses TRBV18 and TRBJ2-3, with 7 bases fitting TRBD1. Germline V gene lookup returns CDR1 KGHSH and CDR2 LQKENI. The CDR3 covers 16 residues. Losses at the gene ends were 4 bases for V and 2 bases for J; bases not matched to a gene: 9. For the CDR3, the DNA is TGTGCCAGCTCACACCGACAGGGCCGTTCCACAGATACGCAGTATTTT. It encodes CASSHRQGRSTDTQYF.

This clonotype turned up a few times. The chain joins TRBV5-1 to TRBJ2-3; D is unclear. The germline gives CDR1 SGHRS, CDR2 YFSETQ. This CDR3 spans 13 amino acids. V was clipped by 6 bases and J by 0 bases, with 8 bases between them. The CDR3 DNA reads TGCGCCAGCACCAGACCTAGCACAGATACGCAGTATTTT. Its translation: CASTRPSTDTQYF.

Concerning this clonotype: A clone one base away is much larger, so this may be a read error. The V and J genes are TRBV10-2 and TRBJ2-1; D unclear. The CDR3 runs to 13 residues. Germline loops: CDR1 WSHSY, CDR2 SAAADI. V was trimmed by 9 bases and J by 1 base, leaving 10 bases between them. This chain's CDR3 is CASSRESYNEQFF. The CDR3 DNA reads as TGCGCCAGTAGCCGCGAGTCCTACAATGAGCAGTTCTTC.

The chain has TRBV29-1 and TRBJ2-3; unclear D gene. The CDR3 covers 8 residues. CDR1 is SQVTM and CDR2 is ANQGSEA in the germline V gene. The DNA for the CDR3 is TGCAAAACCGATACGCAGTATTTT. This sequence encodes CKTDTQYF.

This clonotype was counted a few times. CDR3 residues: CASRINRGPSYEQYF. In DNA form, the CDR3 reads TGTGCCAGCAGGATAAACAGGGGGCCAAGCTACGAGCAGTACTTC. This rearrangement joins TRBV6-2 or TRBV6-3 to TRBJ2-7; 9 positions agree with TRBD1. V shed 6 bases, J shed 3 bases, and the junction held 9 bases outside the gene matches. This CDR3 contains 15 residues. The germline CDR1 and CDR2 sequences are MNHEY and SVGEGT.

This clonotype came up a few times. This chain connects TRBV12-3 or TRBV12-4 to TRBJ1-5; TRBD1 might be the D (6 bases). CDR3 length equals 14 residues. V was cut by 4 bases and J by 1 base, with 8 bases left in between. Here the CDR3 reads CASSWTESNQPQHF. In nucleotides, the CDR3 is TGTGCCAGCAGTTGGACAGAGAGCAATCAGCCCCAGCATTTT.

This rearrangement joins TRBV5-5 to TRBJ2-7; no reliable D call. CDR3 size: 14 residues. The V and J ends lost 5 bases and 3 bases respectively, with 15 bases between them. Germline lookup yields CDR1 SGHKS and CDR2 YYEKEE (reference sequence). This chain's CDR3 is CASRLILGYYEQYF. CDR3 nucleotide sequence: TGTGCCAGCAGACTTATTCTTGGCTACTACGAGCAGTACTTC.

This rearrangement joins TRBV5-1 to TRBJ2-7; 11 bases align to TRBD1. The CDR3 runs to 15 residues. The ends lost 3 bases at V and 2 bases at J; junction bases unmatched: 4. Germline lookup yields CDR1 SGHRS and CDR2 YFSETQ. In DNA form, the CDR3 reads TGCGCCAGCAGCTCGGACAGGGGGCCCACCTACGAGCAGTACTTC. Its translation is CASSSDRGPTYEQYF.

CDR3 residues: CASSMNRAGEQFF. As DNA, the CDR3 is TGTGCCAGTAGTATGAACAGGGCGGGGGAGCAGTTCTTC. The J gene is TRBJ2-1, the V gene TRBV19; the D gene could be TRBD1 or TRBD2 (6 bases each). Trimming stripped 3 bases from V and 10 bases from J, with 13 bases between. Germline CDR1 reads LNHDA; CDR2 reads SQIVND (reference sequence). The CDR3 extends over 13 amino acids.

The chain is built from TRBV20-1 and TRBJ2-7; the D is unclear. Trimming removed 0 bases at V and 1 base at J, with 7 bases between. Germline V gives CDR1 DFQATT, CDR2 SNEGSKA (reference sequence). The CDR3 covers 13 residues. Here the CDR3 reads CSARDISSYEQYF. The CDR3 nucleotides read TGCAGTGCTAGAGATATTAGTTCCTACGAGCAGTACTTC.

The CDR3 nucleotides are TGCGCCAGCAGCCCGGGACAGATAGAGACCCAGTACTTC. This encodes CASSPGQIETQYF. V is TRBV4-1 and J is TRBJ2-5, with 7 bases fitting TRBD1. V lost 4 bases to trimming and J lost 4 bases; unmatched junction nucleotides: 3. The CDR3 loop spans 13 amino acids. Germline lookup yields CDR1 MGHRA and CDR2 YSYEKL.

The rearrangement uses TRBV10-3 and TRBJ1-1, with D perhaps matching TRBD1 (6 bases). The CDR3 totals 13 residues. Germline CDR1 reads ENHRY; CDR2 reads SYGVKD. Trimming took off 4 bases at V and 1 base at J, with 7 bases between the two ends. The chain's CDR3 is CAISVQGNTEAFF. The CDR3 DNA reads TGTGCCATCAGTGTACAGGGGAACACTGAAGCTTTCTTT.

A few counts support this clonotype. The chain has TRBV2 and TRBJ1-2; 9 positions agree with TRBD1. Germline CDR1 and CDR2: SNHLY and FYNNEI. Germline trimming cut 6 bases from V and 6 bases from J; bases unmatched to any gene: 8. The CDR3 has 14 amino acids. CDR3 DNA: TGTGCCAGCAGACTACAGGGGGCGTCGGATGGCTACACCTTC. Translated, it gives CASRLQGASDGYTF.

This clonotype was seen only a few times. The chain combines TRBV10-3 with TRBJ1-1; weak D call: TRBD1 (6 bases). V was clipped by 5 bases and J by 4 bases, with 20 bases between them. The CDR3 extends over 16 amino acids. CDR1 and CDR2 from the germline V gene are ENHRY and SYGVKD. CDR3: CAISPGSGGAVTEAFF. DNA for the CDR3: TGTGCCATCAGTCCTGGGTCCGGGGGCGCAGTCACTGAAGCTTTCTTT.